This T cell receptor beta chain is drawn from a study of T cell responses to AZD1222 COVID-19 vaccine. Study results and caveats: Spike-specific TCR breadth and depth rose after two AZD1222 doses.

Comments on this clone: Antigen: not known.

Repertoires were generated with immunoSEQ multiplex PCR, while TCRdb's copy carries only in-frame clones and drops some. This repertoire shows some 180,000 clones, roughly 91% found once; its top ten account for 0.95% to 1.3%. Looked up from germline, CDR1 is LNHDA and CDR2 is SQIVND (reference sequence). V was pared by 3 bases and J by 5 bases, with 14 bases between. This CDR3 is 14 amino acids long. The material was peripheral blood, obtained 28 days after the second dose of the MenACWY control vaccine. The chain combines TRBV19 with TRBJ2-7; perhaps TRBD1 as D (6 bases). The source of this sequence is an adult who received the MenACWY meningococcal vaccine as a control. The CDR3 reads CASSIPGARDEQYF. DNA for the CDR3: TGTGCCAGTAGTATTCCAGGGGCGAGGGACGAGCAGTACTTC.